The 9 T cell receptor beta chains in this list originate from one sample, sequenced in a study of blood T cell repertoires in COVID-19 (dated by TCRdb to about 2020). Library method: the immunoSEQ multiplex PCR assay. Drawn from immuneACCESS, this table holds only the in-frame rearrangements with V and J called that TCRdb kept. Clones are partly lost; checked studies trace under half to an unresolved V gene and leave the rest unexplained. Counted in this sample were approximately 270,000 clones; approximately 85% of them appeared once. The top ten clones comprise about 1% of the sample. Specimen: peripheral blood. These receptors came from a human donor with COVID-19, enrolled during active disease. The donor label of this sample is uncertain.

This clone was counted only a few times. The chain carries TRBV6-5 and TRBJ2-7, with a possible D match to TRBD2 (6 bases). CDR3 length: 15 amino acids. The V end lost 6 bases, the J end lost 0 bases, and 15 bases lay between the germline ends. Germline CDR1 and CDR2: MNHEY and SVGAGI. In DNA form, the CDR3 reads TGTGCCAGCAGGAGCACGGGACTTATCTCCTACGAGCAGTACTTC. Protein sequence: CASRSTGLISYEQYF.

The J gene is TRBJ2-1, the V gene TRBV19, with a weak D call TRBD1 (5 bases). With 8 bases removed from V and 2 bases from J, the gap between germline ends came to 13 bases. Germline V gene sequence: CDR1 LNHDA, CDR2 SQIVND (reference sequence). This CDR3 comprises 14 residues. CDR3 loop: CASCRVGTYNEQFF. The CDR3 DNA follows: TGTGCCAGTTGCAGGGTGGGGACCTACAATGAGCAGTTCTTC.

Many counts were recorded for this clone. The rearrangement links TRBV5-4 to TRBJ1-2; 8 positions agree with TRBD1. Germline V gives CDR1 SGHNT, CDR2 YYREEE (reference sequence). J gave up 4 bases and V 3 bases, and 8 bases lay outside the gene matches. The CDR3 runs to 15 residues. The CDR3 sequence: CASSYGQGSIYGYTF. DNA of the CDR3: TGTGCCAGCAGCTATGGACAGGGATCGATCTATGGCTACACCTTC.

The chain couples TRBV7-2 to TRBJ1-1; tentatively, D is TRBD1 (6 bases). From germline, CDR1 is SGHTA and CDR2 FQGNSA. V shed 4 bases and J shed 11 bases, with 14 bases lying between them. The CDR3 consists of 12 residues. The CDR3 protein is CASSSAQGEAFF. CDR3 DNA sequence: TGTGCCAGCAGCTCAGCACAGGGTGAGGCTTTCTTT.

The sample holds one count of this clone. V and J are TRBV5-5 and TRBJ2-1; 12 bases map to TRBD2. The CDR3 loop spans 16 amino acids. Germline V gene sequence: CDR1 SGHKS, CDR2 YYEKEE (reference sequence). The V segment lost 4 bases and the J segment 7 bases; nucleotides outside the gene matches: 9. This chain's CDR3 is CASSLGLAGTQNEQFF. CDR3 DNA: TGTGCCAGCAGCCTCGGACTAGCGGGGACCCAGAATGAGCAGTTCTTC.

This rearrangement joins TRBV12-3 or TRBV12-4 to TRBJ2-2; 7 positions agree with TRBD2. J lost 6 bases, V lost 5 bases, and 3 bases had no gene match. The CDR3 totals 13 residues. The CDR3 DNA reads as TGTGCCAGCAGTGGGGACTATGCCGGGGAGCTGTTTTTT. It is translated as CASSGDYAGELFF.

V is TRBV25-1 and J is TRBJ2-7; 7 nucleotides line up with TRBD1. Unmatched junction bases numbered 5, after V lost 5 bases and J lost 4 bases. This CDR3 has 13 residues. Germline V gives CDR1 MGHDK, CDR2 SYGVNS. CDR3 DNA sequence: TGTGCCAGCAGTCTACCGGGACAGTACGAGCAGTACTTC. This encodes CASSLPGQYEQYF.

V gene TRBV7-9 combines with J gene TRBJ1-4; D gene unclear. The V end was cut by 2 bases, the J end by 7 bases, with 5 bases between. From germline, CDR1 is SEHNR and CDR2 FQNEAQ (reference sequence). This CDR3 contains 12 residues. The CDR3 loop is CASSLYREKLFF. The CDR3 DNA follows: TGTGCCAGCAGCTTATATCGTGAAAAACTGTTTTTT.

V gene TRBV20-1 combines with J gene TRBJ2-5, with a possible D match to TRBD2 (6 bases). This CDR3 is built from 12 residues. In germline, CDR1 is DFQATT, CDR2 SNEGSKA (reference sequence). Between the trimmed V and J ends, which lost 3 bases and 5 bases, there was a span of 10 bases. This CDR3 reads CSASPSEETQYF. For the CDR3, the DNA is TGCAGTGCTAGTCCTAGCGAGGAGACCCAGTACTTC.